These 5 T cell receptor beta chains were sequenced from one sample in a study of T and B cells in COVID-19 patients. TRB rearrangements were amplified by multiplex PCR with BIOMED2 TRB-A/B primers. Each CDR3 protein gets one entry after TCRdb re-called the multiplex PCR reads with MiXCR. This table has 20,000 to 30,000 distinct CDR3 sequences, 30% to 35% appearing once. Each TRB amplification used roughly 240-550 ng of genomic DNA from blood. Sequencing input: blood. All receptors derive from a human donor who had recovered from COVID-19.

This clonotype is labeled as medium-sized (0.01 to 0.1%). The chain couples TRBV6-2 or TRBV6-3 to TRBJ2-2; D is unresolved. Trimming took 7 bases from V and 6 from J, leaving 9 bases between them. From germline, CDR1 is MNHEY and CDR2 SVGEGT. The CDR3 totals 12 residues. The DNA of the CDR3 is TGTGCCAGCATGGGCCTGGCCGGGGAGCTGTTTTTT. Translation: CASMGLAGELFF.

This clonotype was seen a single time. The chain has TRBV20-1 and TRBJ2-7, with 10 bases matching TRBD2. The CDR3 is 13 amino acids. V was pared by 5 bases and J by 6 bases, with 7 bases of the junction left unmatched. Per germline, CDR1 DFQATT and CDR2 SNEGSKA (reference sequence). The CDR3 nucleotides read TGCAGTGCTTGTCTAGCGGGAGTCCCCGAGCAGTACTTC. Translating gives CSACLAGVPEQYF.

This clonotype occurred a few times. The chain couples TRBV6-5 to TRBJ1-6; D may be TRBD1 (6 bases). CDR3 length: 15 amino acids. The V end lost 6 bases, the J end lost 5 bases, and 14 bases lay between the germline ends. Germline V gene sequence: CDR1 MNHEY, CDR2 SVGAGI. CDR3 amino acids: CASRSGESHNSPLHF. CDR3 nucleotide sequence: TGTGCCAGCAGGTCAGGGGAGTCTCATAATTCACCCCTCCACTTT.

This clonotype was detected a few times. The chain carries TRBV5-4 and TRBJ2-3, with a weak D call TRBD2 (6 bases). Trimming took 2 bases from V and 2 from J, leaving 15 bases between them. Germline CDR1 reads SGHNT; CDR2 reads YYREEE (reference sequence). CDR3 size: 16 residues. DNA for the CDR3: TGTGCCAGCAGCTTAGGGCCGGAGGGGCCCACAGATACGCAGTATTTT. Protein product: CASSLGPEGPTDTQYF.

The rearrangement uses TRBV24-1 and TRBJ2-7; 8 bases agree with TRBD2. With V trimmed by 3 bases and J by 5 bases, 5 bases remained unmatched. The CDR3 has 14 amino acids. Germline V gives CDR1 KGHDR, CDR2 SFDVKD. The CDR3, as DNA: TGTGCCACCAGTGATCCCCGCGGGGGGAACGAGCAGTACTTC. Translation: CATSDPRGGNEQYF.